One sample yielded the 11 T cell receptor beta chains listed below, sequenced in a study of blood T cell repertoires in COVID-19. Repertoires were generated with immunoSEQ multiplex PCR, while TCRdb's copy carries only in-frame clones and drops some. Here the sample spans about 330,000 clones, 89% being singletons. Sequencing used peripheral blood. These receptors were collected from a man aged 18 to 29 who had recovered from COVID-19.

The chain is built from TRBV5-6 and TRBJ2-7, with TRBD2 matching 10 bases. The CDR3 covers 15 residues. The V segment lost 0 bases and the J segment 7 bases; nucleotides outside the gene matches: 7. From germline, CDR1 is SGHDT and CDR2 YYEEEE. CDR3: CASSLAGSGRWEQYF. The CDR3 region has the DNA TGTGCCAGCAGCTTGGCCGGTAGCGGGAGGTGGGAGCAGTACTTC.

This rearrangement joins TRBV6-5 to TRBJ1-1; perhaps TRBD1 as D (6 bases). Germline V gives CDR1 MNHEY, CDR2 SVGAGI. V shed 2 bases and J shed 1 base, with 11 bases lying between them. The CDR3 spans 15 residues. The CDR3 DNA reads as TGTGCCAGCAGTTACGCCGGGACAACGAACACTGAAGCTTTCTTT. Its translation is CASSYAGTTNTEAFF.

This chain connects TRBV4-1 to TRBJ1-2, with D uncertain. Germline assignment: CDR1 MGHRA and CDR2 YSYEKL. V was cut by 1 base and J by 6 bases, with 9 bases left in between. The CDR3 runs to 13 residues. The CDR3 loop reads CASSQVQDHGYTF. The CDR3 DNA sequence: TGCGCCAGCAGCCAAGTCCAGGATCATGGCTACACCTTC.

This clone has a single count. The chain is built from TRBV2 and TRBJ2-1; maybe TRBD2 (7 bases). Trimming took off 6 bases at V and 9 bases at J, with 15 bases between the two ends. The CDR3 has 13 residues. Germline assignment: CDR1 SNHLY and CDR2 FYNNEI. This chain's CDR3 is CASRRAGEGEQFF. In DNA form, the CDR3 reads TGTGCCAGCAGGAGAGCAGGGGAGGGTGAGCAGTTCTTC. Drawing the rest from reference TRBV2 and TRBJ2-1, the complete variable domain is EPEVTQTPSHQVTQMGQEVILRCVPISNHLYFYWYRQILGQKVEFLVSFYNNEISEKSEIFDDQFSVERPDGSNFTLKIRSTKLEDSAMYFCASRRAGEGEQFFGPGTRLTVL.

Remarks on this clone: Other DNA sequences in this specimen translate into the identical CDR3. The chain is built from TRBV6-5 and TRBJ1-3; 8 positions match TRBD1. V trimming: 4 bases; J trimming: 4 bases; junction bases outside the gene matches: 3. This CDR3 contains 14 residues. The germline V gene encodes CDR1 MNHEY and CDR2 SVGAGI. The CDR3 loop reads CASSSGGAGNTIYF. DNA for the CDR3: TGTGCCAGCAGTTCAGGGGGCGCGGGAAACACCATATATTTT.

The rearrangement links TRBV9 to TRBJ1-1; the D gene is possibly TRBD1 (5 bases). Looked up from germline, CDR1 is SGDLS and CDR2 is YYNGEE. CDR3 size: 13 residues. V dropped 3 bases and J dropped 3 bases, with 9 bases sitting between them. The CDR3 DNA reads TGTGCCAGCAGCGACCCGGGGGACACTGAAGCTTTCTTT. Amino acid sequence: CASSDPGDTEAFF.

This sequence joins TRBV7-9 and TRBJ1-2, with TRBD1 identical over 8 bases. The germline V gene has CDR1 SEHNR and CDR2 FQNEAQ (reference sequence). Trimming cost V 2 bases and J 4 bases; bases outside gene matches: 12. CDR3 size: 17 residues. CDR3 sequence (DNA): TGTGCCAGCAGCTTACAGGGGGCTGGGGAACGGATCTATGGCTACACCTTC. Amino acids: CASSLQGAGERIYGYTF.

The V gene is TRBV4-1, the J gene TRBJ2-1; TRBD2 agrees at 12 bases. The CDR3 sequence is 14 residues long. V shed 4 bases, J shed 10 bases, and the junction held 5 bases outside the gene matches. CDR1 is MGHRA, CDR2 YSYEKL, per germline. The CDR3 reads CASSRGLAGTEQFF. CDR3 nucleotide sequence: TGCGCCAGCAGCCGTGGACTAGCGGGAACCGAGCAGTTCTTC.

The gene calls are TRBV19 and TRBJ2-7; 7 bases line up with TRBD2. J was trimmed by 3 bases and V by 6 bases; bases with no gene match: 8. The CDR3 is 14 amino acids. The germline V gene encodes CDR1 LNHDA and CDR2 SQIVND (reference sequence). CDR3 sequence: CASRDGGTSYEQYF. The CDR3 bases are TGTGCCAGTAGGGACGGGGGGACCAGCTACGAGCAGTACTTC.

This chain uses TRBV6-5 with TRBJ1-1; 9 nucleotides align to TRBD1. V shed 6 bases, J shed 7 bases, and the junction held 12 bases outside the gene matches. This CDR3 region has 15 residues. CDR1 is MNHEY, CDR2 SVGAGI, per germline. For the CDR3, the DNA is TGTGCCAGCAGACCGGGACAGGGCTGGGCAAATGAAGCTTTCTTT. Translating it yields CASRPGQGWANEAFF.

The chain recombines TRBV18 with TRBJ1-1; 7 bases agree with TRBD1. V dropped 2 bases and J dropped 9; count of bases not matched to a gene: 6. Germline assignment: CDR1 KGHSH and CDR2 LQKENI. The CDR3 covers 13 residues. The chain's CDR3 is CASSPEDRNKAFF. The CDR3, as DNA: TGTGCCAGCTCACCAGAGGACAGGAACAAAGCTTTCTTT.